Listed here are 6 T cell receptor beta chains from one sample, sequenced in a study of T cell repertoires in cytomegalovirus infection. The antigens of these receptors remain unknown. Each CDR3 protein gets one entry after TCRdb re-called the reads with MiXCR. The sample gives 70,000 to 85,000 distinct CDR3 sequences, 40% of which show up once; approximately 95% is in the top ten. The input for sequencing was CD8+ T cells from cultured PBMCs, taken from culture after CMV antigen stimulation. These receptors were collected from a human donor in good health (CMV status not recorded). Some clones in this sample may be carry-over from other donors' samples.

The J gene is TRBJ2-1, the V gene TRBV24-1; D gene uncertain. V dropped 9 bases and J dropped 2 bases, with 10 bases sitting between them. CDR1 is KGHDR and CDR2 is SFDVKD in the germline V gene. The CDR3 runs to 13 residues. CDR3 sequence: CATSPGAYNEQFF. In DNA form, the CDR3 reads TGTGCCACCTCCCCCGGCGCCTACAATGAGCAGTTCTTC.

This rearrangement joins TRBV2 to TRBJ2-5; D gene unclear. V was clipped by 4 bases and J by 2 bases, with 5 bases between them. Germline V gene data show CDR1 as SNHLY and CDR2 as FYNNEI. The CDR3 runs to 12 residues. The CDR3 here is CASSGEQETQYF. In nucleotides, the CDR3 is TGTGCCAGCAGTGGGGAACAAGAGACCCAGTACTTC.

Comments on this clonotype: The junction does not match germline at one end; this may be a read error. The chain has TRBV7-6 and TRBJ2-5, with D perhaps matching TRBD1 (6 bases). The CDR3 has 14 residues. The germline CDR1 and CDR2 sequences are SGHVS and FNYEAQ. The DNA for the CDR3 is TGTGCCAGCAGCTTTGGACAGACACAAGAGACCCAGAACTTC. This sequence encodes CASSFGQTQETQNF.

This clonotype was seen at least ten times. The rearrangement uses TRBV7-2 and TRBJ1-2; a possible D gene is TRBD1 (5 bases). Trimming stripped 2 bases from V and 8 bases from J, with 18 bases between. The CDR3 consists of 15 residues. CDR1 is SGHTA, CDR2 FQGNSA, per germline. CDR3 sequence: CASSLRGLGIEGYTF. CDR3 DNA sequence: TGTGCCAGCAGCTTAAGGGGCTTGGGGATAGAGGGCTACACCTTC.

V usage is TRBV4-1 and J usage is TRBJ2-3, with D unclear. Germline loops: CDR1 MGHRA, CDR2 YSYEKL. The CDR3 contains 16 residues. V shed 1 base and J shed 0 bases, with 11 bases lying between them. The DNA for the CDR3 is TGCGCCAGCAGCCAAGTCCTGGGCTCCAGCACAGATACGCAGTATTTT. It codes for CASSQVLGSSTDTQYF.

The V gene is TRBV29-1, the J gene TRBJ2-1, with unresolved D. CDR1 and CDR2 (germline): SQVTM, ANQGSEA. Trimming stripped 3 bases from V and 5 bases from J, with 14 bases between. The CDR3 extends over 14 amino acids. The CDR3, as DNA: TGCAGCGTTGACGGTTTCACCGGCGACAATGAGCAGTTCTTC. Residues: CSVDGFTGDNEQFF.